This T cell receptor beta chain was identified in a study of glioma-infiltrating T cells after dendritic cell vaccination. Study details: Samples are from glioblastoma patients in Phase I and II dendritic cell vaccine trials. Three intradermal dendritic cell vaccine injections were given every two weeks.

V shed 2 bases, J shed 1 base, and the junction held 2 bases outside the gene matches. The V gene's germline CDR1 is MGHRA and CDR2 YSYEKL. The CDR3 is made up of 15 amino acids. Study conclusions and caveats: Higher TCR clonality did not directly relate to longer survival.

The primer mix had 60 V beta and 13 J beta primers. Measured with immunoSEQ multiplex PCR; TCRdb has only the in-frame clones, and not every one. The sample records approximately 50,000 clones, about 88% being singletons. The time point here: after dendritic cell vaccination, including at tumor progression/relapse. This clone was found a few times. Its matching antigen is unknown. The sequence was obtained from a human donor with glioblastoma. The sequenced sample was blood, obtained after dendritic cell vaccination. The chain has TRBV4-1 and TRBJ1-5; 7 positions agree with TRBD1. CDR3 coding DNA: TGCGCCAGCAGCCAACCGGACAGGAGCAATCAGCCCCAGCATTTT. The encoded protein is CASSQPDRSNQPQHF.